These 26 T cell receptor beta chains came from one sample sequenced in a study of T-cell memory formation after mild COVID-19. TCRdb processed the 5' RACE reads anew with MiXCR; each CDR3 protein has one entry. This table has hundreds of thousands of distinct CDR3 sequences, over 25% appearing once. The sample taken for sequencing was PBMCs or a T cell subset sorted from them (not recorded which). These receptors originate from an adult woman who had mild COVID-19 (a few samples of this study predate the infection). Cell type and time point are not known.

This clonotype occurred many times. The V gene is TRBV2, the J gene TRBJ2-5; the match to TRBD1 covers 10 bases. The CDR3 is made up of 16 amino acids. CDR1 is SNHLY, CDR2 FYNNEI, per germline. J gave up 5 bases and V 3 bases, and 9 bases lay outside the gene matches. The CDR3 loop reads CASSDDGTGVGETQYF. The CDR3 DNA reads as TGTGCCAGCAGTGATGACGGGACAGGGGTCGGTGAGACCCAGTACTTC.

The chain has TRBV5-1 and TRBJ1-1, with a weak D call TRBD1 (5 bases). The CDR3 has 15 residues. The germline V and J ends were trimmed by 0 bases and 1 base, with 10 bases remaining between them. Germline CDR1 SGHRS, CDR2 YFSETQ. The CDR3 is CASSLEWGWNTEAFF. In DNA, the CDR3 is TGCGCCAGCAGCTTGGAATGGGGGTGGAACACTGAAGCTTTCTTT. The whole variable domain, filled in from reference TRBV5-1 and TRBJ1-1, reads KAGVTQTPRYLIKTRGQQVTLSCSPISGHRSVSWYQQTPGQGLQFLFEYFSETQRNKGNFPGRFSGRQFSNSRSEMNVSTLELGDSALYLCASSLEWGWNTEAFFGQGTRLTVV.

This clonotype came up a few times. This chain uses TRBV18 with TRBJ2-7, with 10 positions matching TRBD2. V was clipped by 4 bases and J by 5 bases; unmatched bases: 5. In germline, CDR1 is KGHSH, CDR2 LQKENI. The CDR3 sequence is 14 residues long. CDR3 amino acids: CASSRAGGLDEQYF. The CDR3 region has the DNA TGTGCCAGCTCACGAGCGGGAGGGTTGGACGAGCAGTACTTC.

The rearrangement links TRBV7-6 to TRBJ2-1; a possible D gene is TRBD2 (6 bases). Trimming removed 1 base from V and 10 bases from J, with 14 bases in between. CDR3 length: 14 amino acids. CDR1 is SGHVS, CDR2 FNYEAQ, per germline. CDR3 in DNA: TGTGCCAGCAGCTTAGGGGGGGAATTGGGCGAGCAGTTCTTC. It translates to CASSLGGELGEQFF.

The sample holds a few counts of this clonotype. This chain joins TRBV29-1 and TRBJ2-5; D may be TRBD1 or TRBD2 (5 bases each). V lost 3 bases and J lost 5, with 13 bases in between. Germline values: CDR1 SQVTM, CDR2 ANQGSEA. The CDR3 is 13 amino acids. CDR3 region: CSVDVGVRETQYF. For the CDR3, the DNA is TGCAGCGTTGATGTGGGGGTTCGGGAGACCCAGTACTTC.

This clonotype occurred a few times. The chain combines TRBV5-1 with TRBJ2-1, with 9 bases that match TRBD1. V lost 4 bases, J lost 8 bases, and 7 bases stayed unmatched. There are 14 residues in the CDR3. The germline V gene has CDR1 SGHRS and CDR2 YFSETQ. CDR3: CASSGGQGRDEQFF. DNA of the CDR3: TGCGCCAGCAGCGGGGGACAGGGTAGAGATGAGCAGTTCTTC.

This clonotype was seen only a few times. The chain combines TRBV7-7 with TRBJ2-2, with 8 bases fitting TRBD1. The CDR3 covers 15 residues. In germline, CDR1 is SSHAT, CDR2 FNYEAQ (reference sequence). Trimming removed 4 bases from V and 3 bases from J; junction bases left unmatched: 4. The CDR3 reads CASSSTGQDTGELFF. CDR3 coding DNA: TGTGCCAGCAGCTCGACGGGACAGGACACCGGGGAGCTGTTTTTT.

A note on this clonotype: At one end, the junction sequence differs from germline, possibly due to a read error. The chain combines TRBV7-7 with TRBJ1-5, with a tentative D call TRBD1 (5 bases). The CDR3 length is 16 residues. CDR1 and CDR2 (germline): SSHAT, FNYEAQ (reference sequence). The CDR3 reads CASSLGPGQGYQPQHF. The CDR3 nucleotides are TGTGCCAGCAGCTTAGGTCCCGGCCAGGGTTATCAGCCACAGCATTTT.

The J gene is TRBJ2-3, the V gene TRBV12-3 or TRBV12-4, with a tentative D call TRBD2 (6 bases). Trimming stripped 4 bases from V and 2 bases from J, with 16 bases between. This CDR3 contains 16 residues. The CDR3 loop is CASSSLGAGYTDTQYF. The CDR3 DNA follows: TGTGCCAGCAGTTCCCTAGGGGCGGGGTACACAGATACGCAGTATTTT.

This chain uses TRBV15 with TRBJ2-1; perhaps TRBD2 as D (6 bases). V was cut by 8 bases and J by 9 bases, with 20 bases left in between. The CDR3 sequence is 14 residues long. Germline loops: CDR1 LNHNV, CDR2 YYDKDF (reference sequence). The CDR3 is CATRETGVLGEQFF. CDR3 DNA sequence: TGTGCCACCCGTGAGACGGGGGTCTTGGGTGAGCAGTTCTTC.

There are many counts of this clonotype. The chain uses TRBV11-2 and TRBJ2-3; TRBD1 might be the D (6 bases). CDR1 and CDR2 (germline): SGHAT, FQNNGV. The V and J ends lost 1 base and 6 bases respectively, with 14 bases between them. This CDR3 has 15 amino acids. The DNA for the CDR3 is TGTGCCAGCAGCTTAGTTCAGGGGCCCCCTGATACGCAGTATTTT. It specifies CASSLVQGPPDTQYF.

This chain uses TRBV29-1 with TRBJ1-2; the D is unclear. The V gene's germline CDR1 is SQVTM and CDR2 ANQGSEA. The CDR3 has 13 amino acids. Deletions cut 3 bases from V and 3 bases from J, with 11 bases between. DNA for the CDR3: TGCAGCGTTGATATAGCGGGAGACTATGGCTACACCTTC. Translation gives CSVDIAGDYGYTF.

The chain couples TRBV12-3 or TRBV12-4 to TRBJ1-5; D unclear. Trimming took 1 base from V and 2 from J, leaving 24 bases between them. The CDR3 length is 20 residues. As DNA, the CDR3 is TGTGCCAGCAGTTTAGGGTTGTGGCCTAAGCTGAGGGATGGCAATCAGCCCCAGCATTTT. This encodes CASSLGLWPKLRDGNQPQHF.

This clonotype was counted only a few times. The chain links TRBV20-1 to TRBJ2-1; 9 bases are shared with TRBD1. After removal of 3 bases from V and 3 bases from J, the junction contained 9 bases not matched to a gene. The CDR3 loop spans 16 amino acids. CDR1 and CDR2 (germline): DFQATT, SNEGSKA (reference sequence). The CDR3 region has the DNA TGCAGTGCTAGGAGCTCTTTGGGACAGGGCTACAATGAGCAGTTCTTC. As protein: CSARSSLGQGYNEQFF.

The chain employs TRBV12-3 or TRBV12-4 and TRBJ2-2; D tentatively reads TRBD1 or TRBD2 (5 bases each). V lost 8 bases and J lost 4, with 17 bases in between. The CDR3 contains 15 residues. In DNA form, the CDR3 reads TGTGCCAGCTTCCTTGACGGGGCAAGCACCGGGGAGCTGTTTTTT. Its protein is CASFLDGASTGELFF.

This clonotype occurred a few times. The V gene is TRBV9, the J gene TRBJ1-6, with TRBD1 as a possible D gene (5 bases). From germline, CDR1 is SGDLS and CDR2 YYNGEE. The CDR3 has 15 amino acids. With 0 bases removed from V and 3 bases from J, the gap between germline ends came to 7 bases. This chain's CDR3 is CASSVGGDYNSPLHF. CDR3 DNA sequence: TGTGCCAGCAGCGTAGGAGGGGACTATAATTCACCCCTCCACTTT.

The chain combines TRBV5-1 with TRBJ2-7; 7 nucleotides match TRBD1. Losses at the gene ends were 0 bases for V and 7 bases for J; bases not matched to a gene: 7. CDR1 and CDR2 from the germline V gene are SGHRS and YFSETQ. The CDR3 is made up of 14 amino acids. The CDR3 nucleotides are TGCGCCAGCAGCTTGGGACAGGGCGTGCAAGAGCAGTACTTC. It translates to CASSLGQGVQEQYF.

V is TRBV12-3 or TRBV12-4 and J is TRBJ2-5, with 7 positions matching TRBD2. The CDR3 length is 14 residues. The trim removed 2 bases at V and 5 bases at J, leaving 5 bases unmatched. Written as DNA, the CDR3 is TGTGCCAGCAGTTTACTGGCGGGAGCTGAGACCCAGTACTTC. This translates into CASSLLAGAETQYF.

This chain links TRBV14 with TRBJ2-7, with 11 bases aligning to TRBD1. Germline trimming cut 4 bases from V and 4 bases from J; bases unmatched to any gene: 6. Germline V gene sequence: CDR1 SGHDN, CDR2 FVKESK. The CDR3 runs to 15 residues. The chain's CDR3 is CASSLPGTGGYEQYF. For the CDR3, the DNA is TGTGCCAGCAGCCTGCCCGGGACAGGGGGATACGAGCAGTACTTC.

The genes are TRBV12-3 or TRBV12-4 and TRBJ2-7; the D is unclear. Trimming removed 5 bases at V and 1 base at J, with 6 bases between. The CDR3 is made up of 12 amino acids. CDR3 residues: CASSTISYEQYF. In DNA, the CDR3 is TGTGCCAGCAGTACGATTTCCTACGAGCAGTACTTC.

This clonotype was observed a handful of times. The rearrangement joins TRBV20-1 to TRBJ2-1; TRBD1 aligns across 7 bases. V was pared by 6 bases and J by 9 bases, with 8 bases of the junction left unmatched. Per germline, CDR1 DFQATT and CDR2 SNEGSKA (reference sequence). The CDR3 consists of 12 residues. The CDR3 DNA is TGCAGTGCCACCGACAGGGTCGTTGAGCAGTTCTTC. Translation gives CSATDRVVEQFF.

The chain has TRBV30 and TRBJ2-7; TRBD1 might be the D (5 bases). There are 14 residues in the CDR3. The germline V gene encodes CDR1 GTSNPN and CDR2 SVGIG (reference sequence). Trimming removed 3 bases at V and 1 base at J, with 13 bases between. CDR3 coding DNA: TGTGCCTGGAGCGACAGTATGACATCCTACGAGCAGTACTTC. Its translation: CAWSDSMTSYEQYF.

The V gene is TRBV6-2 or TRBV6-3, the J gene TRBJ2-1; TRBD2 matches 11 bases. Germline CDR1 MNHEY, CDR2 SVGEGT. The CDR3 is 14 amino acids. With V trimmed by 2 bases and J by 10 bases, 4 bases remained unmatched. The CDR3 sequence: CASSYEGLAEEQFF. CDR3 nucleotides: TGTGCCAGCAGTTACGAGGGACTAGCGGAAGAGCAGTTCTTC.

This clonotype was seen only a few times. This rearrangement joins TRBV12-5 to TRBJ2-2; D gene unclear. The germline V and J ends were trimmed by 7 bases and 5 bases, with 17 bases remaining between them. Germline-derived CDR1 and CDR2 are LGHNT and FRNRAP. This CDR3 contains 15 residues. The CDR3 loop reads CASASSGKGTGELFF. CDR3 DNA: TGTGCTAGTGCCTCATCTGGGAAAGGAACCGGGGAGCTGTTTTTT.

The chain has TRBV7-6 and TRBJ2-5; D is ambiguous. The CDR3 sequence is 14 residues long. Trimming shortened V by 0 bases and J by 2 bases, and 7 bases separated the two germline ends. Germline CDR1 is SGHVS and CDR2 is FNYEAQ. CDR3 residues: CASSLARTQETQYF. CDR3 DNA: TGTGCCAGCAGCTTAGCAAGGACGCAAGAGACCCAGTACTTC.

In its sample, this clonotype was seen a few times. V usage is TRBV29-1 and J usage is TRBJ2-2; tentative D call: TRBD1 (6 bases). The CDR3 length is 13 residues. V shed 5 bases and J shed 4 bases, with 11 bases lying between them. CDR1 and CDR2 (germline): SQVTM, ANQGSEA. CDR3: CSVTGPSTGELFF. The DNA of the CDR3 is TGCAGCGTTACAGGGCCCAGCACCGGGGAGCTGTTTTTT.